This is a list of T cell receptor beta chains from one sample in a study of regulatory T cells in long-lasting Graves disease. TCRdb ran MiXCR on the multiplex PCR reads and lists one entry per CDR3 protein. Of 500,000 to 700,000 distinct CDR3 sequences in the sample, 16% were seen once. The same specimen was also included in a second study, on T cells in Graves' hyperthyroidism and ophthalmopathy.

The source was peripheral blood mononuclear cells (PBMCs), collected at new diagnosis, from a patient treated with antithyroid drugs. The receptors stem from a woman in her 30s with Graves disease. CDR3s include the opening cysteine and the closing phenylalanine or tryptophan. A D gene is named only where the DNA matches it firmly. Only part of the rows carry a size: once, few, many, or a class if the clone is expanded.

V	D	size	J	DNA	CDR3
TRBV24-1	.	many	TRBJ1-1	TGTGCCACCAGTGATTGGGGGGTGCGCCGAATTATGAACACTGAAGCTTTCTTT	CATSDWGVRRIMNTEAFF
TRBV5-1	.	few	TRBJ1-5	TGCGCCAGCAGCTTCCTCCCGGGGGTCAATCAGCCCCAGCATTTT	CASSFLPGVNQPQHF
TRBV10-2	.	many	TRBJ1-1	TGCGCCAGCACGTACCCAGGGAACACTGAAGCTTTCTTT	CASTYPGNTEAFF
TRBV20-1	TRBD2	many	TRBJ2-2	TGCAGTGCCCCGCCCTTAGCGGGAGGGAACACCGGGGAGCTGTTTTTT	CSAPPLAGGNTGELFF
TRBV9	.	.	TRBJ2-5	TGTGCCAGCAGCCCCGACGGGAGAACAGAGACCCAGTACTTC	CASSPDGRTETQYF
TRBV6-1	TRBD1	.	TRBJ1-6	TGTGCCAGCAGAGAGCTCGACAGGGTGGGTTCACCCCTCCACTTT	CASRELDRVGSPLHF
TRBV20-1	.	many	TRBJ1-1	TGCAGTGCTAGAGATCGGAGTAGGGGTTACACTGAAGCTTTCTTT	CSARDRSRGYTEAFF
TRBV30	.	.	TRBJ2-7	TGTGCCTGGAGACAGACCTCTAACCCCCAGACCTTTTACGAGCAGTACTTC	CAWRQTSNPQTFYEQYF
TRBV7-2	.	few	TRBJ2-1	TGTGCCAGCAGCCAAGATCTCCGGGTCTACAATGAGCAGTTCTTC	CASSQDLRVYNEQFF
TRBV5-1	TRBD1	.	TRBJ1-2	TGCGCCAGCAGCTTGGAGGGACAGGTTGGCGGCTACACCTTC	CASSLEGQVGGYTF
TRBV28	.	many	TRBJ2-7	TGTGCCAGCAGTTTACGGGCCGAGCAGTACTTC	CASSLRAEQYF
TRBV2	TRBD2	few	TRBJ2-7	TGTGCCAGCAGTTCCCTAGCGGGAGTGGGGGAGCAGTACTTC	CASSSLAGVGEQYF
TRBV7-8	.	many	TRBJ2-3	TGTGCCAGCAGCTACGTCGCGGAAACCAGCACAGATACGCAGTATTTT	CASSYVAETSTDTQYF
TRBV7-6	.	many	TRBJ2-7	TGTGCCAGCAGCTTAGATAGTGGGGGCGCCTACGAGCAGTACTTC	CASSLDSGGAYEQYF
TRBV5-1	.	.	TRBJ2-7	TGCGCCAGCAGCTTTGGACGGCCGAGCTCCTACGAGCAGTACTTC	CASSFGRPSSYEQYF
TRBV27	.	.	TRBJ2-1	TGTGCCAGCAGGGCCGGGACAAGGGGCGTCAATGAGCAGTTCTTC	CASRAGTRGVNEQFF
TRBV20-1	.	few	TRBJ2-5	TGCAGTGCTAGAGCTGGAGGGGAGACCCAGTACTTC	CSARAGGETQYF
TRBV5-1	TRBD1	many	TRBJ2-7	TGCGCCAGCAGCCTCGGTACAGGGGCCGTAGTCTACGAGCAGTACTTC	CASSLGTGAVVYEQYF
TRBV5-1	.	.	TRBJ2-7	TGCGCCAGCAGCTTGGAGTCTCCCTACGAGCAGTACTTC	CASSLESPYEQYF
TRBV29-1	.	few	TRBJ2-2	TGCAGCGCGGGAGCGACAGCGAACACCGGGGAGCTGTTTTTT	CSAGATANTGELFF
TRBV28	TRBD1	many	TRBJ2-5	TGTGCCAGCAGTTTCTCCGGGACAGGGTCTCAAGAGACCCAGTACTTC	CASSFSGTGSQETQYF
TRBV12-3/TRBV12-4	.	many	TRBJ2-2	TGTGCCAGCAGTTTAGTCCGAGGGGGGCGAACCGGGGAGCTGTTTTTT	CASSLVRGGRTGELFF
TRBV11-2	.	few	TRBJ2-5	TGTGCCAGCTGTATAGAGGCCCAAGAGACCCAGTACTTC	CASCIEAQETQYF
TRBV18	.	few	TRBJ2-5	TGTGCCAGCTCACCAAAGGTTTTCCGGGAGACCCAGTACTTC	CASSPKVFRETQYF
TRBV5-1	.	.	TRBJ2-6	TGCGCCAGCAGCTTGGACATCACTGGGGCCAACGTCCTGACTTTC	CASSLDITGANVLTF
TRBV3-1	.	few	TRBJ1-4	TGTGCCAGCAGCCAAGTGGGGTCGACTAATGAAAAACTGTTTTTT	CASSQVGSTNEKLFF
TRBV19	.	few	TRBJ2-3	TGTGCCAGTAGTAAGGTCGGGGGGCTCACAGATACGCAGTATTTT	CASSKVGGLTDTQYF
TRBV7-3	.	.	TRBJ2-3	TGTGCCAGCAGCTTACGGGGGTTGGGGAGTAGTACGACAGGTACGCAGTATTTT	CASSLRGLGSSTTGTQYF
TRBV28	.	many	TRBJ1-4	TGTGCCACACGGGGGGCCGGTCGTGAAAAACTGTTTTTT	CATRGAGREKLFF
TRBV20-1	.	.	TRBJ1-2	TGCAGTGCCCATTCTCTGGGGGAAAACTATGGCTACGCCTTC	CSAHSLGENYGYAF
TRBV29-1	.	.	TRBJ2-7	TGCAGCGTTGAGGGACGCTACGAGCAGTACTTC	CSVEGRYEQYF